The sequence of this TCR beta chain was determined in a study of post-analysis software for immune sequencing data. This CDR3 region has 14 residues. The germline V gene encodes CDR1 SQVTM and CDR2 ANQGSEA. The ends were cut back, 5 bases at V and 1 base at J, with 9 bases in the middle. Unique-molecular-identifier-tagged TCR beta cDNA libraries were used. TCRdb reprocessed the PCR reads with MiXCR, giving one entry per CDR3 protein. This repertoire shows fewer than 850,000 distinct CDR3 sequences, 30% found once; its top ten account for about 0.5%. This clonotype came up a few times. Its antigen remains unknown. Findings of the study overall: TRBV5-6, TRBV5-1 and TRBV20-1 were among roughly five TRBV segments more frequent in patients than controls. Co-batched samples clustered tightly together by F measure. Significantly lower normalized Chao1 diversity was seen in multiple sclerosis patients than in controls.

V usage is TRBV29-1 and J usage is TRBJ2-6; D might be TRBD2 (5 bases). The sample was blood. This TCR came from a girl under 18 with multiple sclerosis. The CDR3 sequence: CSVTGESGANVLTF. The DNA of the CDR3 is TGCAGCGTTACCGGGGAGTCTGGGGCCAACGTCCTGACTTTC.